These 2 T cell receptor beta chains were sequenced from one sample in a study of blood T cells in healthy people across ages. Combining a sample-barcoded 5' primer with a J-beta primer mix, a second PCR ran for roughly 6 to 11 cycles. In TCRdb, the 5' RACE reads were re-called with MiXCR into one record per CDR3 protein. Altogether 700,000 or so distinct CDR3 sequences are present, 22% being singletons, with the ten largest covering less than 25%. Sequencing was performed on blood. These TCRs come from a man between 65 and 85 years old in good health.

Details on this clonotype: A much larger clone lies one base from this, so it may be a read error. The chain employs TRBV20-1 and TRBJ1-4, with D possibly matching TRBD1 (6 bases). Trimming stripped 6 bases from V and 8 bases from J, with 16 bases between. Germline V gene data show CDR1 as DFQATT and CDR2 as SNEGSKA (reference sequence). There are 13 residues in the CDR3. The DNA for the CDR3 is TGCAGTGCGCCAGGGGAGCTGAGCGAAAAACTGTTTTTT. Encoded protein: CSAPGELSEKLFF.

This clonotype was found a few times. This chain links TRBV5-5 with TRBJ2-7, with 7 bases that match TRBD2. The germline CDR1 and CDR2 sequences are SGHKS and YYEKEE (reference sequence). The CDR3 covers 15 residues. Unmatched junction bases numbered 8, after V lost 0 bases and J lost 5 bases. CDR3 sequence (DNA): TGTGCCAGCAGCTTGGGGCCTAGCGGAAACCACGAGCAGTACTTC. The encoded protein is CASSLGPSGNHEQYF.